This T cell receptor beta chain was sequenced during a study of blood T cells in healthy people across ages. With regard to this clonotype: The antigen is not known.

J lost 0 bases, V lost 3 bases, and 8 bases had no gene match. The CDR3 extends over 18 amino acids. Germline CDR1 is SEHNR and CDR2 is FQNEAQ (reference sequence). The study, taken as a whole, reports: The recorded TCR beta diversity per million T cells decreased in a roughly linear manner with age. Both naive CD4+ cell counts and diversity were greater in long-lived donors than in aged donors.

Primers used in a second PCR of about 6 to 11 cycles were a sample-barcoded 5' primer and a J-beta primer mix. TCRdb called the 5' RACE reads again in MiXCR, with one record for every CDR3 protein. The table records 710,000 or so distinct CDR3 sequences, 22% of them present only once. This TCR came from an older man in good health. J is TRBJ2-1 and V is TRBV7-9, with 10 bases matching TRBD2. Material: blood. The CDR3 spells CASSFKKAGGSSYNEQFF. In DNA, the CDR3 is TGTGCCAGCAGCTTTAAAAAAGCGGGAGGGAGCTCCTACAATGAGCAGTTCTTC.